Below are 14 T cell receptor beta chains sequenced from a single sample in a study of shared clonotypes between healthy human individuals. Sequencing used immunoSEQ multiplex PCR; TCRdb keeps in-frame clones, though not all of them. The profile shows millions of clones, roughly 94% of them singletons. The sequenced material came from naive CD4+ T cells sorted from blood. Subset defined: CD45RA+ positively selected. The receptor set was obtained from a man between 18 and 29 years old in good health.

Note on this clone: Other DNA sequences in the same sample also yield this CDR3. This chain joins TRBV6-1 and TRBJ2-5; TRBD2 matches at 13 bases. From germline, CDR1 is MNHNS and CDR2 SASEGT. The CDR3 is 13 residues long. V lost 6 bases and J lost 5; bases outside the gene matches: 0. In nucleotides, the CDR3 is TGTGCCAGCAGACTAGCGGGAGGGGAGACCCAGTACTTC. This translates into CASRLAGGETQYF.

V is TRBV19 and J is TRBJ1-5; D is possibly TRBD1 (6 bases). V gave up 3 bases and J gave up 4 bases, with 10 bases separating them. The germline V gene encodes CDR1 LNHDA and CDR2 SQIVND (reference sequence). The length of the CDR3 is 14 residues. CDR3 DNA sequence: TGTGCCAGTAGTATTGGGGGCATAAATCAGCCCCAGCATTTT. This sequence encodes CASSIGGINQPQHF. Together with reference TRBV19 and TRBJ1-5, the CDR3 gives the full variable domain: DGGITQSPKYLFRKEGQNVTLSCEQNLNHDAMYWYRQDPGQGLRLIYYSQIVNDFQKGDIAEGYSVSREKKESFPLTVTSAQKNPTAFYLCASSIGGINQPQHFGDGTRLSIL.

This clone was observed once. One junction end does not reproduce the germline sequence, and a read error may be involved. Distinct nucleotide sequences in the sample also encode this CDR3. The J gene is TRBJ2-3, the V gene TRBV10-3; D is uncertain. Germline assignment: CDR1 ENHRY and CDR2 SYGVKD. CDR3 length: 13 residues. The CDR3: CAISDLRTDTQYF. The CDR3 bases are TGTGCCATCAGTGACCTTCGCACAGATACGCAGTACTTT.

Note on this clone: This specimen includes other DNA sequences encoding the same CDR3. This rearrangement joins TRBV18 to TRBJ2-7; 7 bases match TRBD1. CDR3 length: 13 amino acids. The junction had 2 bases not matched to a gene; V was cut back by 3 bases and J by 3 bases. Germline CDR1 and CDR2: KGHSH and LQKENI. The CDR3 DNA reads TGTGCCAGCTCACCCGGGACAGACTACGAGCAGTACTTC. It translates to CASSPGTDYEQYF.

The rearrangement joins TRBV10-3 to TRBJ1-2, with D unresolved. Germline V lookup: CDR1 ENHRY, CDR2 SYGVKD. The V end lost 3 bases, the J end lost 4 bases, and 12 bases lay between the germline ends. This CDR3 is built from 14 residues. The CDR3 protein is CAISEGRTGYGYTF. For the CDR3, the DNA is TGTGCCATCAGTGAAGGTAGGACGGGCTATGGCTACACCTTC.

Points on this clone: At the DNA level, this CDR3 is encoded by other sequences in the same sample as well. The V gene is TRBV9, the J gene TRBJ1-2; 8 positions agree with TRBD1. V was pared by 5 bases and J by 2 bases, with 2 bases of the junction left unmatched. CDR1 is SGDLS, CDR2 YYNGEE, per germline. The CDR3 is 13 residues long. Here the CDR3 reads CASSRQGNYGYTF. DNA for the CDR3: TGTGCCAGCAGTCGACAGGGGAACTATGGCTACACCTTC. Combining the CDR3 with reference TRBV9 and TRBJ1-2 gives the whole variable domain DSGVTQTPKHLITATGQRVTLRCSPRSGDLSVYWYQQSLDQGLQFLIQYYNGEERAKGNILERFSAQQFPDLHSELNLSSLELGDSALYFCASSRQGNYGYTFGSGTRLTVV.

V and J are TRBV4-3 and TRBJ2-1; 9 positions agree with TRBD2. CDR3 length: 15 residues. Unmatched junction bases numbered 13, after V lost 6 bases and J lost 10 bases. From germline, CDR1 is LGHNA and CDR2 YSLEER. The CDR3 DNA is TGCGCCAGCAGGCTAGGGGCGGGAGGGCCGGGAGAGCAGTTCTTC. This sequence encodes CASRLGAGGPGEQFF.

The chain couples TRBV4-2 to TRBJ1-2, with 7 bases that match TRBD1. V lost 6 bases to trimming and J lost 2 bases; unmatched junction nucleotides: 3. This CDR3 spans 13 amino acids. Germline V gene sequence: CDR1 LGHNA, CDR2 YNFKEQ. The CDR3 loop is CASSRDRNYGYTF. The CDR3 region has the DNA TGTGCCAGCAGTCGGGACAGAAACTATGGCTACACCTTC.

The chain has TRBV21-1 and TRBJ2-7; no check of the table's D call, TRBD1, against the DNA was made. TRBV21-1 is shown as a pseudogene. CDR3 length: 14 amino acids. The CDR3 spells CASSIGTGENEQYF. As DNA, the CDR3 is TGTGCCAGCAGCATTGGGACAGGGGAGAACGAGCAGTACTTC.

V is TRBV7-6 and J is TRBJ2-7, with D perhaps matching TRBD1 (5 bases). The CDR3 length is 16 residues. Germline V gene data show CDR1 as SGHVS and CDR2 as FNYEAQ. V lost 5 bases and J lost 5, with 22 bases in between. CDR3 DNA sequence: TGTGCCAGCAGCACTTTTTCCGGGCCTTGGGGCGACGAGCAGTACTTC. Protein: CASSTFSGPWGDEQYF.

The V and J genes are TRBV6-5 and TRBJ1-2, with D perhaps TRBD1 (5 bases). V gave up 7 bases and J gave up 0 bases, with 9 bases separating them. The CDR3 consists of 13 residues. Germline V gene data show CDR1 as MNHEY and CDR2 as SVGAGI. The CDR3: CASIDSANYGYTF. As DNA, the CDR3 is TGTGCCAGCATAGACAGCGCTAACTATGGCTACACCTTC.

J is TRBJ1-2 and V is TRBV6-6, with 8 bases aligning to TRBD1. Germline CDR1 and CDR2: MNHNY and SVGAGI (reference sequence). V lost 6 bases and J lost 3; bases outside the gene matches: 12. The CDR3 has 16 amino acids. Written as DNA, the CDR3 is TGTGCCAGCAGCCAACGCACAGGGGGGAACGACTATGGCTACACCTTC. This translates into CASSQRTGGNDYGYTF.

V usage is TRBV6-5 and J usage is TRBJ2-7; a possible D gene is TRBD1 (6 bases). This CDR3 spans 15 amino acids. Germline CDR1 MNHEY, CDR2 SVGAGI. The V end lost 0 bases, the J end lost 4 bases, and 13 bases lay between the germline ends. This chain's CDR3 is CASSYSQGQGYEQYF. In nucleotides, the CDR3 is TGTGCCAGCAGTTACTCCCAGGGCCAGGGGTACGAGCAGTACTTC.

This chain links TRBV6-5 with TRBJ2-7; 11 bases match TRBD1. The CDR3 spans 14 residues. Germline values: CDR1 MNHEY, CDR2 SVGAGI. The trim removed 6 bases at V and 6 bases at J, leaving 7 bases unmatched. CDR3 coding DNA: TGTGCCAGCAGCCGAGGACAGGGGGCAGCCGAGCAGTACTTC. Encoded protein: CASSRGQGAAEQYF.